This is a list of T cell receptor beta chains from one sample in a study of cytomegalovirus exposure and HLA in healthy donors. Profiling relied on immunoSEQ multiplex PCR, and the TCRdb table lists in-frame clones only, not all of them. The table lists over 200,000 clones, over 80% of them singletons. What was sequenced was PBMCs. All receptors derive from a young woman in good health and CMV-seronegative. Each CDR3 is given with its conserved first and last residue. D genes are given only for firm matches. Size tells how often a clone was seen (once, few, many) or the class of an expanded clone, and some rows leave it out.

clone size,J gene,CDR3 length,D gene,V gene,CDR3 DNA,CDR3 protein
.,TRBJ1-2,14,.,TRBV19,TGTGCCAGTAGTGTGACAGGTTCTAACTATGGCTACACCTTC,CASSVTGSNYGYTF
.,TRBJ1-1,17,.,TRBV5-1,TGCGCCAGCAGCTTGGGGCGAGGTTTGGGGGTGGACACTGAAGCTTTCTTT,CASSLGRGLGVDTEAFF
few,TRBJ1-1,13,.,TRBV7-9,TGTGCCAGCAGCCCAACAGGAGGCACTGAAGCTTTCTTT,CASSPTGGTEAFF
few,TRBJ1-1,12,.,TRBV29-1,TGCAGCGTTGTCGGTATTAACACTGAAGCTTTCTTT,CSVVGINTEAFF
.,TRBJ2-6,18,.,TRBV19,TGTGCCAGTAGTACCCAGGGGCTCCGAGGGGCTGGGGCCAACGTCCTGACTTTC,CASSTQGLRGAGANVLTF
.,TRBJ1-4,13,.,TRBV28,TGTGCCAGCAGTTTAAGGCCGATGGAAAAACTGTTTTTT,CASSLRPMEKLFF
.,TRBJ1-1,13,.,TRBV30,TGTGCCTGGAATTGGGGGGGAGGCACTGAAGCTTTCTTT,CAWNWGGGTEAFF
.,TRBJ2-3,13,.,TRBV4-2,TGTGCCAGCAGCCAAGACCGCACAGATACGCAGTATTTT,CASSQDRTDTQYF
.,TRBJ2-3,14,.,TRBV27,TGTGCCAGCAGTTTATACGGACCCACAGATACGCAGTATTTT,CASSLYGPTDTQYF
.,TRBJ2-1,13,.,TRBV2,TGTGCCACCAAGACCGACAGAAACAATGAGCAGTTCTTC,CATKTDRNNEQFF
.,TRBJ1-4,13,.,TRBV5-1,TGCGCCAGCAGTTCCGAACCAGGGGAAAAACTGTTTTTT,CASSSEPGEKLFF
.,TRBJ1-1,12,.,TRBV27,TGTGCCAGCAGTCCCCTAGGGAGCGAAGCTTTCTTT,CASSPLGSEAFF